The subject of this entry is one T cell receptor (beta chain). Here immunoSEQ multiplex PCR was the method, and the copy in TCRdb shows in-frame clones only, minus some. Of nearly 95,000 clones listed, less than 96% were seen once; the top ten hold roughly 0.36%. This specimen belongs to a study of technical replicates of blood from a few donors. CDR3 length: 16 amino acids. The germline V gene has CDR1 SGDLS and CDR2 YYNGEE. The ends were cut back, 3 bases at V and 4 bases at J, with 19 bases in the middle. The chain links TRBV9 to TRBJ1-2, with D maybe TRBD1 (5 bases). The source is a human donor in good health. Sequenced sample: T cells isolated from PBMCs. The CDR3 DNA sequence: TGTGCCAGCAGCGAGGAAGACAGCACTTCTCTCTATGGCTACACCTTC. Its translation is CASSEEDSTSLYGYTF.